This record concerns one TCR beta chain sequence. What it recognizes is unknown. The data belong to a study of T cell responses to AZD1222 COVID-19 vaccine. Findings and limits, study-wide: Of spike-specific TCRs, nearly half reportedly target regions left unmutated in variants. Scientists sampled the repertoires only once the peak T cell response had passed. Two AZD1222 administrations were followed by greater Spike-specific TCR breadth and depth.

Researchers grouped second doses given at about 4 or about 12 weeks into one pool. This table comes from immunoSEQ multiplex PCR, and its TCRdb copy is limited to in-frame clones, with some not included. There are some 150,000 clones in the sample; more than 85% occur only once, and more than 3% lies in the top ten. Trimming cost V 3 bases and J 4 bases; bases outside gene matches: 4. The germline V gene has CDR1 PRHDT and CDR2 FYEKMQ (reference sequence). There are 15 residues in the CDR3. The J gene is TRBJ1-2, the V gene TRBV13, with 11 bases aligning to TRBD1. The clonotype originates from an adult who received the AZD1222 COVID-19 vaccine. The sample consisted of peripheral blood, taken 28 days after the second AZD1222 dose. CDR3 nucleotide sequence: TGTGCCAGCAGCTTGGACAGGGGGCGCAGCTATGGCTACACCTTC. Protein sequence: CASSLDRGRSYGYTF.